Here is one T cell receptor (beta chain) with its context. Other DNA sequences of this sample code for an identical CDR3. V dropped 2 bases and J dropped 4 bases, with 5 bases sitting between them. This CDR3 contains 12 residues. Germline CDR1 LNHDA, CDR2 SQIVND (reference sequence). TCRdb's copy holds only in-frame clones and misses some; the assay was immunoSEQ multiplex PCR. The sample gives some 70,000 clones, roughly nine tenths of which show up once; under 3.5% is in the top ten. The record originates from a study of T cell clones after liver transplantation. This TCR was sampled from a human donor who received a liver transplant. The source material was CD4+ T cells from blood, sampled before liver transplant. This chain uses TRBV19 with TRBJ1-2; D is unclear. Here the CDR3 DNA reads TGTGCCAGTAGTATATCCGTCTATGGCTACACCTTC. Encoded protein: CASSISVYGYTF.